The rows below give T cell receptor beta chains drawn from one sample of a study of T cells in localized non-small cell lung cancer. The table came from immunoSEQ multiplex PCR; TCRdb's copy has only in-frame clones and leaves some out. The sample holds approximately 31,000 clones, roughly 89% seen once. The material sequenced was peripheral blood, taken before any cancer treatment. Source of these receptors: a female donor older than 55 with stage I lung adenocarcinoma. Each CDR3 is given with its conserved first and last residue.

V gene	CDR3 protein
TRBV6-6	CASSYSGTSYHF
TRBV7-9	CASSGKNTEAFF
TRBV7-2	CASSEAGTYSYEQYF
TRBV28	CASSFPTSGTYEQYF
TRBV28	CASRVDRGVNQPQHF
TRBV27	CASSSPEGINEQFF
TRBV7-9	CASSLNPSGSFF
TRBV30	CAWRRGRAYEQYF
TRBV9	CASSVSPSNTGELFF
TRBV7-8	CASSRLAGVSGELFF
TRBV7-2	CASSLSRNTEAFF
TRBV9	CASSVGGTSAYNEQFF
TRBV4-1	CASSQDGTGGLSYTF
TRBV4-3	CASSQVGTQLRNEQFF
TRBV30	CAWSWSQGGHTIYF
TRBV6-5	CASRQDRASYEQYF
TRBV2	CASSAPAGNTEAFF
TRBV9	CASSPQGLAGGKQYF
TRBV28	CASSLIGVSYEQYF
TRBV6-5	CASSYSGVPGNGYTF
TRBV7-9	CASSLGSNTEAFF
TRBV4-2	CASSPQGVLKSNTEAFF
TRBV7-2	CASSLAANAKNIQYF
TRBV6-6	CASSSGQYEQYF
TRBV28	CASSLTRTVLNTEAFF
TRBV29-1	CSGSTSGSTDTQYF
TRBV5-4	CASSVGLAAYEQYF
TRBV7-2	CASSLGTAAGGYTF
TRBV6-5	CASSYTGTSGNEQFF
TRBV7-9	CASRRAGGKEQFF
TRBV2	CASTQTNPGSYEQYF
TRBV13	CASSLLSSGRGSYEQYF
TRBV5-4	CASSLEYNEQFF
TRBV10-1	CASSADGFTEAFF
TRBV28	CASSLIGGQGANEQFF
TRBV18	CASSEGDENTEAFF